This TCR beta chain was profiled in a study of T cell repertoires in cytomegalovirus infection. The overall study: Public TCR beta signatures were indicative of both CMV infection and a matching HLA type.

Study-wide findings and caveats: Public TCR beta family frequency separated CMV-and-HLA carriers, including in an independent cohort. HLA-C-restricted CMV clonotypes gave the most frequent clonotype in two of eight donors.

TCRdb reprocessed the reads via MiXCR and lists one record per CDR3 protein. The data show 740,000 or so distinct CDR3 sequences, 35% seen once. Details on this clonotype: Its cognate antigen is unknown. One base away lies a much larger clone, so this may be a sequencing read error.

The sequence derives from a human donor in good health (CMV status not recorded). Some clones in this sample may be carry-over from other donors' samples. The sequencing input was PBMCs.

The CDR3 DNA reads as TGTACCAGCAGCCCCCACCCGGGAGGCTATGGCTACACCTTC. It specifies CTSSPHPGGYGYTF. The V and J genes are TRBV7-8 and TRBJ1-2; D ambiguous. CDR1 and CDR2 from the germline V gene are SGHVS and FQNEAQ. The CDR3 is 14 residues long.